This T cell receptor beta chain was captured by sequencing in a study of cytomegalovirus exposure and HLA in healthy donors. Regarding this clone: Antigen unknown.

Overall study results and limits: Per published reports, the classifier diagnosed cytomegalovirus status with high specificity and sensitivity. The study listed 150 to 200 cytomegalovirus-associated TCR beta chains.

This CDR3 has 15 amino acids. V lost 0 bases to trimming and J lost 4 bases; unmatched junction nucleotides: 6. The V gene's germline CDR1 is SGHTA and CDR2 FQGNSA. In the PCR, 60 Vbeta and 13 Jbeta primers were used. Assay used: immunoSEQ multiplex PCR; TCRdb lists only in-frame clones, some missing. This sample has 100,000 to 150,000 clones, with 74% found just once. The sample was PBMCs. The rearrangement links TRBV7-2 to TRBJ2-7; TRBD1 agrees at 7 bases. This TCR was sampled from a woman aged 45-65 years in good health and CMV-seropositive. CDR3 in DNA: TGTGCCAGCAGCTTAGCGGGGACAGAAATATACGAGCAGTACTTC. Protein sequence: CASSLAGTEIYEQYF. The full variable domain, rest sourced from reference TRBV7-2 and TRBJ2-7, is GAGVSQSPSNKVTEKGKDVELRCDPISGHTALYWYRQSLGQGLEFLIYFQGNSAPDKSGLPSDRFSAERTGGSVSTLTIQRTQQEDSAVYLCASSLAGTEIYEQYFGPGTRLTVT.